This TCR beta chain was recovered during a study of cytomegalovirus exposure and HLA in healthy donors. Study-wide background: An earlier analysis identified 120 million or so unique TCR beta sequences in about 179 million T cells. Broader study findings: Several top significant clusters appeared, in a later analysis, to be linked to common viral pathogens.

Trimming at V came to 5 bases and at J to 3 bases, leaving 7 bases not matched to a gene. Germline V CDR1 and CDR2: ENHRY, SYGVKD. CDR3 length: 17 amino acids. As for this clone: What it binds is not known.

Use of 60 Vbeta and 13 Jbeta primers characterized the PCR. Some clones are missing from TCRdb's copy, which holds only in-frame ones; the method was immunoSEQ multiplex PCR. Of about 98,000 clones listed, about four fifths are singletons. At the time of sampling, donors were nominally healthy, though unrecorded immune exposures were likely. The sequenced sample consisted of PBMCs. This clonotype originated in a human donor in good health. The chain couples TRBV10-3 to TRBJ2-1; 13 bases are shared with TRBD2. The CDR3 bases are TGTGCCATCAGTAGTGGACTAGCGGGAGTCTACTACAATGAGCAGTTCTTC. Translated: CAISSGLAGVYYNEQFF.